Below are 8 T cell receptor beta chains sequenced from a single sample in a study of neurological immune-mediated disorders. TCRdb re-derived calls from the 5' RACE reads in MiXCR, one entry per CDR3 protein. The sample records about 79,000 distinct CDR3 sequences, 14% being singletons. The specimen was PBMCs. Receptor source: a woman aged 45-65 years in good health.

There are many counts of this clonotype. Here the CDR3 reads CSVGGPGNTIYF. CDR3 sequence (DNA): TGCAGCGTTGGGGGTCCTGGAAACACCATATATTTT. This chain uses TRBV29-1 with TRBJ1-3, with D uncertain. Germline V gives CDR1 SQVTM, CDR2 ANQGSEA. Trimming took off 4 bases at V and 2 bases at J, with 6 bases between the two ends. The CDR3 runs to 12 residues.

This clonotype turned up a few times. CDR3 DNA: TGTGCCAGCAGCTTAGTTAGGCGGGATACGCAGTATTTT. Translated, it gives CASSLVRRDTQYF. The chain links TRBV7-6 to TRBJ2-3; D uncertain. CDR1 is SGHVS and CDR2 is FNYEAQ in the germline V gene. V dropped 1 base and J dropped 6 bases, with 8 bases sitting between them. The CDR3 length is 13 residues.

This clonotype turned up a few times. The CDR3 loop is CSASTNTGANVLTF. The CDR3 nucleotides are TGCAGTGCTAGTACCAATACTGGGGCCAACGTCCTGACTTTC. The chain combines TRBV20-1 with TRBJ2-6; D unresolved. This CDR3 comprises 14 residues. Per germline, CDR1 DFQATT and CDR2 SNEGSKA (reference sequence). V lost 3 bases and J 2 bases, leaving 8 bases between the germline ends.

A few counts support this clonotype. The gene calls are TRBV5-1 and TRBJ1-1, with 12 bases lining up with TRBD1. Germline CDR1 and CDR2: SGHRS and YFSETQ. Unmatched junction bases numbered 4, after V lost 4 bases and J lost 6 bases. The CDR3 has 14 residues. CDR3 sequence reads: CASSRGQGASEAFF. Written as DNA, the CDR3 is TGCGCCAGCAGCAGGGGACAGGGGGCATCTGAAGCTTTCTTT.

This clonotype was seen ten or more times. V is TRBV2 and J is TRBJ1-2; tentative D call: TRBD1 (5 bases). CDR3 length: 14 amino acids. Germline V gene lookup returns CDR1 SNHLY and CDR2 FYNNEI. V dropped 8 bases and J dropped 8 bases, with 21 bases sitting between them. The CDR3 nucleotides are TGTGCCAGCCGTGGCTCCGGGGCCGGATGGGGCTACACCTTC. Protein: CASRGSGAGWGYTF.

This clonotype was recorded many times. The V call is TRBV7-2, the J call TRBJ2-7; D tentatively reads TRBD1 or TRBD2 (6 bases each). This CDR3 is built from 13 residues. Germline V lookup: CDR1 SGHTA, CDR2 FQGNSA. V gave up 5 bases and J gave up 6 bases, with 14 bases separating them. As DNA, the CDR3 is TGTGCCAGCAGCCCCCGGGGGCCCGCCGAGCAGTACTTC. Translating gives CASSPRGPAEQYF. Filled out from reference TRBV7-2 and TRBJ2-7, the complete variable domain reads GAGVSQSPSNKVTEKGKDVELRCDPISGHTALYWYRQSLGQGLEFLIYFQGNSAPDKSGLPSDRFSAERTGGSVSTLTIQRTQQEDSAVYLCASSPRGPAEQYFGPGTRLTVT.

This clonotype was picked up many times. The chain employs TRBV20-1 and TRBJ2-7; tentatively, D is TRBD1 (6 bases). The germline gives CDR1 DFQATT, CDR2 SNEGSKA (reference sequence). Between the trimmed V and J ends, which lost 5 bases and 3 bases, there was a span of 17 bases. This CDR3 has 14 amino acids. This chain's CDR3 is CSARPLRGNYEQYF. In nucleotides, the CDR3 is TGCAGTGCTCGACCACTCAGGGGAAACTACGAGCAGTACTTC.

This clonotype appeared many times. The chain is built from TRBV28 and TRBJ2-7; a possible D gene is TRBD2 (6 bases). Per the germline V gene, CDR1 is MDHEN and CDR2 is SYDVKM. V was cut by 7 bases and J by 2 bases, with 18 bases left in between. This CDR3 is built from 15 residues. The CDR3 loop reads CASTRGTHPTYEQYF. As DNA, the CDR3 is TGTGCCAGCACCCGAGGGACTCACCCGACCTACGAGCAGTACTTC.